The 14 T cell receptor beta chains reported below all come from one sample, sequenced in a study of shared clonotypes between healthy human individuals. Only in-frame clones appear in the TCRdb table, and some are missing; sequencing was by immunoSEQ multiplex PCR. Of over a million clones in the sample, roughly 96% were seen once. The sample taken for sequencing was naive CD4+ T cells sorted from blood. Described subset: CD45RA+ positively selected. The receptor source for this set is a man under 40 in good health.

The V gene is TRBV18, the J gene TRBJ2-7, with TRBD2 matching 7 bases. The germline CDR1 and CDR2 sequences are KGHSH and LQKENI. The CDR3 has 15 residues. The trim removed 3 bases at V and 7 bases at J, leaving 12 bases unmatched. CDR3 residues: CASSPGLAGEGEQYF. For the CDR3, the DNA is TGTGCCAGCTCACCTGGCCTAGCCGGGGAGGGGGAGCAGTACTTC.

This chain connects TRBV29-1 to TRBJ2-3; TRBD2 agrees at 7 bases. V was pared by 6 bases and J by 0 bases, with 9 bases of the junction left unmatched. The CDR3 contains 15 residues. The germline CDR1 and CDR2 sequences are SQVTM and ANQGSEA. The CDR3: CSVHLAASSTDTQYF. CDR3 DNA: TGCAGCGTGCATCTAGCGGCCTCTAGCACAGATACGCAGTATTTT.

The chain recombines TRBV28 with TRBJ2-5; 11 bases align to TRBD1. CDR1 is MDHEN and CDR2 is SYDVKM in the germline V gene. After removal of 6 bases from V and 7 bases from J, the junction contained 13 bases not matched to a gene. The CDR3 totals 16 residues. The CDR3 DNA reads TGTGCCAGCAGGATACCCGGACAGGGGGCTTCGGTGACCCAGTACTTC. Translating it yields CASRIPGQGASVTQYF.

The rearrangement uses TRBV5-1 and TRBJ2-1, with a weak D call TRBD1 (5 bases). The length of the CDR3 is 15 residues. CDR1 and CDR2 (germline): SGHRS, YFSETQ. V lost 4 bases, J lost 6 bases, and 17 bases lay in between. The CDR3 here is CASSQTVKVGNEQFF. The CDR3 DNA reads as TGCGCCAGCAGCCAGACAGTTAAAGTGGGCAATGAGCAGTTCTTC.

The V gene is TRBV5-4, the J gene TRBJ2-3, with D hard to call. The CDR3 runs 16 residues. Germline CDR1 and CDR2: SGHNT and YYREEE (reference sequence). Trimming left V 2 bases short and J 2 bases short, with 15 bases between. CDR3 DNA sequence: TGTGCCAGCAGCTTAACCGGCGGACCCAACACAGATACGCAGTATTTT. As protein: CASSLTGGPNTDTQYF.

As concerns this clone: Other DNA sequences in this sample translate to the same CDR3. J is TRBJ2-7 and V is TRBV4-1; TRBD2 matches 9 bases. V gave up 2 bases and J gave up 3 bases; unmatched junction bases: 5. Germline V gives CDR1 MGHRA, CDR2 YSYEKL. The CDR3 has 15 residues. DNA for the CDR3: TGCGCCAGCAGCCAACCGACTAGCGGAAGCTACGAGCAGTACTTC. It yields the protein CASSQPTSGSYEQYF.

The rearrangement uses TRBV6-1 and TRBJ2-5, with D possibly called TRBD1 or TRBD2 (5 bases each). The ends were cut back, 5 bases at V and 4 bases at J, with 8 bases in the middle. The germline V gene encodes CDR1 MNHNS and CDR2 SASEGT. This CDR3 is 12 amino acids long. DNA for the CDR3: TGTGCCAGCAGTCCGAGGGGAGAGACCCAGTACTTC. Translated, it gives CASSPRGETQYF.

This clone was counted only a few times. Other DNA variants within this sample encode the same CDR3. The chain recombines TRBV5-1 with TRBJ2-6; the D is unclear. Germline values: CDR1 SGHRS, CDR2 YFSETQ. The CDR3 consists of 15 residues. The V end was cut by 0 bases, the J end by 1 base, with 5 bases between. CDR3 sequence reads: CASSLDGSGANVLTF. The CDR3 DNA is TGCGCCAGCAGCTTGGACGGGTCTGGGGCCAACGTCCTGACTTTC. Using reference TRBV5-1 and TRBJ2-6 for the parts outside the CDR3, the full variable domain is KAGVTQTPRYLIKTRGQQVTLSCSPISGHRSVSWYQQTPGQGLQFLFEYFSETQRNKGNFPGRFSGRQFSNSRSEMNVSTLELGDSALYLCASSLDGSGANVLTFGAGSRLTVL.

This chain links TRBV6-6 with TRBJ2-7; 7 positions match TRBD1. V lost 7 bases, J lost 4 bases, and 13 bases stayed unmatched. The CDR3 spans 15 residues. The germline gives CDR1 MNHNY, CDR2 SVGAGI (reference sequence). The CDR3 sequence: CASTSALGQPYEQYF. CDR3 DNA sequence: TGTGCCAGCACTTCCGCTCTGGGACAGCCTTACGAGCAGTACTTC.

V and J are TRBV11-2 and TRBJ2-7, with 11 bases matching TRBD1. V shed 10 bases and J 3 bases; nucleotides not matched to a gene: 5. Germline CDR1 and CDR2: SGHAT and FQNNGV. This CDR3 region has 13 residues. This chain's CDR3 is CATGTGGYYEQYF. CDR3 in DNA: TGTGCCACCGGGACAGGGGGATACTACGAGCAGTACTTC.

The chain has TRBV28 and TRBJ2-7; 10 nucleotides match TRBD2. CDR1 is MDHEN and CDR2 is SYDVKM in the germline V gene. Germline trimming cut 3 bases from V and 4 bases from J; bases unmatched to any gene: 3. This CDR3 is 14 amino acids long. The CDR3 coding sequence is TGTGCCAGCAGTTTTTTGACTAGCGGGTACGAGCAGTACTTC. This codes for CASSFLTSGYEQYF. The full variable domain, with the rest looked up from reference TRBV28 and TRBJ2-7, is DVKVTQSSRYLVKRTGEKVFLECVQDMDHENMFWYRQDPGLGLRLIYFSYDVKMKEKGDIPEGYSVSREKKERFSLILESASTNQTSMYLCASSFLTSGYEQYFGPGTRLTVT.

The chain employs TRBV5-1 and TRBJ2-1; 7 positions agree with TRBD2. The CDR3 has 17 amino acids. Trimming cost V 0 bases and J 0 bases; bases outside gene matches: 6. CDR1 SGHRS and CDR2 YFSETQ come from the germline V gene. The CDR3 DNA is TGCGCCAGCAGCTTGGTGTGGCGGGGGAGCTCCTACAATGAGCAGTTCTTC. Encoded protein: CASSLVWRGSSYNEQFF.

The chain is built from TRBV2 and TRBJ1-5, with D perhaps matching TRBD1 (5 bases). The CDR3 runs to 13 residues. V was trimmed by 8 bases and J by 0 bases, leaving 8 bases between them. CDR1 is SNHLY, CDR2 FYNNEI, per germline. In DNA, the CDR3 is TGTGCCAGCTGGGGACCTAGCAATCAGCCCCAGCATTTT. This gives the protein CASWGPSNQPQHF. The variable domain in full, with the rest retrieved from reference TRBV2 and TRBJ1-5, is EPEVTQTPSHQVTQMGQEVILRCVPISNHLYFYWYRQILGQKVEFLVSFYNNEISEKSEIFDDQFSVERPDGSNFTLKIRSTKLEDSAMYFCASWGPSNQPQHFGDGTRLSIL.

This rearrangement joins TRBV7-9 to TRBJ2-7; D is perhaps TRBD1 (6 bases). Germline V CDR1 and CDR2: SEHNR, FQNEAQ (reference sequence). The germline V and J ends were trimmed by 5 bases and 6 bases, with 17 bases remaining between them. This CDR3 has 14 residues. The CDR3 reads CASSPGTPTLEQYF. CDR3 DNA: TGTGCCAGCAGCCCCGGGACACCCACACTCGAGCAGTACTTC.